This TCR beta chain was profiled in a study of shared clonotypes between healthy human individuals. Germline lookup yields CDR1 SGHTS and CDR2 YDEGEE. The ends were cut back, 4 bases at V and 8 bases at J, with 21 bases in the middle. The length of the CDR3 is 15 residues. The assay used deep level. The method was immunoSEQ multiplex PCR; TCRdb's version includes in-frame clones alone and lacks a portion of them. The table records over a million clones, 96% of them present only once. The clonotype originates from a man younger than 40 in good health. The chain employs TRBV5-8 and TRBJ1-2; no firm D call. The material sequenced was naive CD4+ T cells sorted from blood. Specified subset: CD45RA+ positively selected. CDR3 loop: CASSLVGVDSRGYTF. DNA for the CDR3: TGTGCCAGCAGCCTCGTCGGGGTAGACTCGCGGGGCTACACCTTC.